This entry lists 20 T cell receptor beta chains sequenced from one sample in a study of blood T cell repertoires in COVID-19. Assay: immunoSEQ multiplex PCR; the TCRdb copy retains only in-frame clones and omits some. The sample lists under 150,000 clones; about 91% were seen once. Sequencing was performed on peripheral blood. The receptors here all came from a human donor in a cohort sampled during active COVID-19.

This clone was observed a single time. V is TRBV19 and J is TRBJ1-5, with D hard to call. CDR3 length: 15 amino acids. Germline CDR1 LNHDA, CDR2 SQIVND (reference sequence). V was shortened by 1 base and J by 4 bases, with 11 bases between the two germline ends. CDR3 nucleotides: TGTGCCAGTAGTATAGTCGGGAGACGTAATCAGCCCCAGCATTTT. It codes for CASSIVGRRNQPQHF.

This chain uses TRBV7-9 with TRBJ1-2, with D possibly TRBD1 on 6 matching bases. V gave up 11 bases and J gave up 5 bases, with 21 bases separating them. CDR3 length equals 14 residues. Germline values: CDR1 SEHNR, CDR2 FQNEAQ (reference sequence). The CDR3 region is CAGGREPLFYGYTF. The CDR3 nucleotides are TGTGCCGGGGGCAGGGAGCCGCTTTTTTATGGCTACACCTTC. The variable domain in full, with the rest retrieved from reference TRBV7-9 and TRBJ1-2, is DTGVSQNPRHKITKRGQNVTFRCDPISEHNRLYWYRQTLGQGPEFLTYFQNEAQLEKSRLLSDRFSAERPKGSFSTLEIQRTEQGDSAMYLCAGGREPLFYGYTFGSGTRLTVV.

V usage is TRBV11-1 and J usage is TRBJ2-3, with D perhaps matching TRBD2 (5 bases). The CDR3 is 14 residues long. Trimming removed 7 bases at V and 2 bases at J, with 13 bases between. Germline V gene data show CDR1 as SGHAT and CDR2 as FQDESV (reference sequence). The CDR3 loop is CASTRRYTTDTQYF. CDR3 DNA sequence: TGTGCCAGCACCAGGAGGTACACCACAGATACGCAGTATTTT.

The V gene is TRBV6-5, the J gene TRBJ1-2; 9 positions match TRBD1. The germline V gene encodes CDR1 MNHEY and CDR2 SVGAGI. Losses at the gene ends were 5 bases for V and 6 bases for J; bases not matched to a gene: 10. The CDR3 totals 15 residues. In DNA, the CDR3 is TGTGCCAGCAGTCGCCCCCCGACAGGGGGGGATGGCTACACCTTC. This translates into CASSRPPTGGDGYTF.

This clone has a single count. The V gene is TRBV4-2, the J gene TRBJ1-1; D may be TRBD1 (6 bases). Trimming stripped 2 bases from V and 6 bases from J, with 13 bases between. CDR3 length: 14 residues. Germline CDR1 and CDR2: LGHNA and YNFKEQ. DNA for the CDR3: TGTGCCAGCAGCCAACCAATCGAGGGGGCTGAAGCTTTCTTT. This sequence encodes CASSQPIEGAEAFF.

The V call is TRBV3-1 (or the pseudogene TRBV3-2), the J call TRBJ2-1; D remains unclear. V was pared by 6 bases and J by 9 bases, with 12 bases between. Looked up from germline, CDR1 is LGHDT and CDR2 is YNNKEL (reference sequence). This CDR3 has 12 amino acids. CDR3 loop: CASRGLLGEQFF. DNA for the CDR3: TGTGCCAGCAGGGGCCTCCTTGGTGAGCAGTTCTTC.

The V gene is TRBV6-6, the J gene TRBJ2-3, with D perhaps TRBD1 (5 bases). CDR1 is MNHNY, CDR2 SVGAGI, per germline (reference sequence). The germline V and J ends were trimmed by 4 bases and 2 bases, with 10 bases remaining between them. The CDR3 is made up of 14 amino acids. The CDR3 spells CASSSRQSTDTQYF. In DNA, the CDR3 is TGTGCCAGCAGTTCGCGACAGTCCACAGATACGCAGTATTTT.

The V and J genes are TRBV6-4 and TRBJ2-1; 7 positions agree with TRBD2. Germline V gives CDR1 MRHNA, CDR2 SNTAGT. The V gene end was trimmed by 6 bases and the J gene end by 5 bases; junction bases not matched to a gene: 10. This CDR3 contains 15 residues. The chain's CDR3 is CASSRGRLANNEQFF. For the CDR3, the DNA is TGTGCCAGCAGCAGAGGTCGACTAGCCAACAATGAGCAGTTCTTC.

The V and J genes are TRBV19 and TRBJ2-1; TRBD2 might be the D (5 bases). Between the trimmed V and J ends, which lost 3 bases and 5 bases, there was a span of 14 bases. The length of the CDR3 is 15 residues. Germline V gives CDR1 LNHDA, CDR2 SQIVND (reference sequence). Here the CDR3 reads CASSIGDKSDNEQFF. In nucleotides, the CDR3 is TGTGCCAGTAGTATCGGGGATAAATCCGACAATGAGCAGTTCTTC.

V usage is TRBV6-5 and J usage is TRBJ2-5; tentatively, D is TRBD2 (6 bases). This CDR3 is 15 amino acids long. CDR1 and CDR2 from the germline V gene are MNHEY and SVGAGI. Between the trimmed V and J ends, which lost 1 base and 3 bases, there was a span of 12 bases. The CDR3 nucleotides are TGTGCCAGCAGTTACTACGGGACTGGTAAAGAGACCCAGTACTTC. Amino acids: CASSYYGTGKETQYF.

The rearrangement joins TRBV9 to TRBJ2-2; D unresolved. Trimming pared 4 bases from V and 0 bases from J, leaving 13 bases between. Per germline, CDR1 SGDLS and CDR2 YYNGEE. CDR3 length: 16 amino acids. The DNA of the CDR3 is TGTGCCAGCAGCCTTGCGGAAGTAGCGAACACCGGGGAGCTGTTTTTT. It translates to CASSLAEVANTGELFF.

The rearrangement joins TRBV11-1 to TRBJ2-1; maybe TRBD2 (7 bases). CDR3 size: 16 residues. The V gene's germline CDR1 is SGHAT and CDR2 FQDESV (reference sequence). The V gene lost 3 bases and the J gene lost 10 bases, with 22 bases spanning the gap. The CDR3 here is CASSLGLLPGRGEQFF. Here the CDR3 DNA reads TGTGCCAGCAGCTTGGGACTCCTACCGGGGAGGGGGGAGCAGTTCTTC.

In its sample, this clone was seen a few times. V usage is TRBV12-5 and J usage is TRBJ1-2, with D unclear. The CDR3 covers 15 residues. The germline V and J ends were trimmed by 0 bases and 1 base, with 9 bases remaining between them. Germline V gene data show CDR1 as LGHNT and CDR2 as FRNRAP. The CDR3 nucleotides read TGTGCTAGTGGTTTGGTATCGCGGGTTAACTATGGCTACACCTTC. The encoded protein is CASGLVSRVNYGYTF.

The chain links TRBV5-1 to TRBJ2-7, with 10 bases matching TRBD2. Germline V CDR1 and CDR2: SGHRS, YFSETQ. The CDR3 totals 15 residues. The V segment lost 1 base and the J segment 3 bases; nucleotides outside the gene matches: 4. The CDR3 DNA reads as TGCGCCAGCAGCTTGTCCGGACTAGCGGACTACGAGCAGTACTTC. Its protein product is CASSLSGLADYEQYF.

The chain employs TRBV12-5 and TRBJ2-1; 9 nucleotides agree with TRBD1. CDR1 is LGHNT, CDR2 FRNRAP, per germline. The trim removed 6 bases at V and 0 bases at J, leaving 15 bases unmatched. The CDR3 is 19 residues long. CDR3 sequence reads: CASGDPGQGSISSYNEQFF. CDR3 DNA: TGTGCTAGTGGGGACCCGGGACAGGGTTCTATCAGCTCCTACAATGAGCAGTTCTTC.

The chain links TRBV6-2 or TRBV6-3 to TRBJ1-5; 10 nucleotides match TRBD1. Germline trimming cut 2 bases from V and 2 bases from J; bases unmatched to any gene: 9. The germline CDR1 and CDR2 sequences are MNHEY and SVGEGT. The length of the CDR3 is 18 residues. The CDR3 spells CASSYLRTGGGGNQPQHF. Written as DNA, the CDR3 is TGTGCCAGCAGTTACCTAAGGACAGGGGGTGGTGGCAATCAGCCCCAGCATTTT.

The chain is built from TRBV7-9 and TRBJ1-2, with no clear D. V was cut by 5 bases and J by 4 bases, with 14 bases left in between. CDR3 length: 14 residues. Germline V CDR1 and CDR2: SEHNR, FQNEAQ (reference sequence). CDR3 DNA sequence: TGTGCCAGCAGCCCCCGTAACAAACCCTATGGCTACACCTTC. This translates into CASSPRNKPYGYTF.

CDR3 region: CASIYRGTLKAAEAFF. The CDR3 DNA sequence: TGTGCCAGCATTTACAGGGGAACTCTCAAAGCCGCTGAAGCTTTCTTT. This chain links TRBV2 with TRBJ1-1, with TRBD1 matching 7 bases. V was pared by 7 bases and J by 6 bases, with 17 bases of the junction left unmatched. This CDR3 has 16 amino acids. The V gene's germline CDR1 is SNHLY and CDR2 FYNNEI.

The V and J genes are TRBV5-1 and TRBJ2-1; 11 nucleotides align to TRBD2. The germline CDR1 and CDR2 sequences are SGHRS and YFSETQ. Trimming at V came to 4 bases and at J to 2 bases, leaving 2 bases not matched to a gene. The CDR3 runs 15 residues. The CDR3 spells CASSLAGGTYNEQFF. CDR3 nucleotide sequence: TGCGCCAGCAGCCTAGCGGGGGGTACCTACAATGAGCAGTTCTTC. Full variable domain (missing parts from reference TRBV5-1 and TRBJ2-1): KAGVTQTPRYLIKTRGQQVTLSCSPISGHRSVSWYQQTPGQGLQFLFEYFSETQRNKGNFPGRFSGRQFSNSRSEMNVSTLELGDSALYLCASSLAGGTYNEQFFGPGTRLTVL.

The CDR3 nucleotides are TGTGCCAGCAGTTCAGGGACAACGGATACGCAGTATTTT. It specifies CASSSGTTDTQYF. The chain is built from TRBV12-3 or TRBV12-4 and TRBJ2-3; possible D gene TRBD1, 6 bases. V shed 4 bases and J shed 6 bases, with 11 bases lying between them. The length of the CDR3 is 13 residues.